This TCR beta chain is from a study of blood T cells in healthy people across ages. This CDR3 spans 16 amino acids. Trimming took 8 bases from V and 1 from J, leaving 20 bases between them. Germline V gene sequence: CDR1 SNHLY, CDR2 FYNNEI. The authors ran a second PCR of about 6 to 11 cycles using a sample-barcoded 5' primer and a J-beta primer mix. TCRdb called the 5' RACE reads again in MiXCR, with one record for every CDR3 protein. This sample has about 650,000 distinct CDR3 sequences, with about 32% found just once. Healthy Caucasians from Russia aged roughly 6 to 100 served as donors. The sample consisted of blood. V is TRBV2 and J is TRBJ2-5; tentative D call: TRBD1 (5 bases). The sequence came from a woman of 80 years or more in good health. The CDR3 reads CASCPPLDRFQETQYF. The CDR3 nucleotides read TGTGCCAGCTGTCCTCCGCTTGACAGATTCCAAGAGACCCAGTACTTC.